This TCR beta chain is from a study of cytomegalovirus exposure and HLA in healthy donors. Study conclusions and caveats: Despite most TCR sequences being rare, some public TCRs occurred in many donors. The classifier was said to identify cytomegalovirus status with high specificity and sensitivity.

The CDR3 has 12 residues. Trimming stripped 8 bases from V and 1 base from J, with 8 bases between. The germline V gene has CDR1 SNHLY and CDR2 FYNNEI. Separate from the approximately 720-subject first cohort was the approximately 120-subject validation cohort, to which the donors belonged. Comments on this clone: What it binds is unknown.

Here immunoSEQ multiplex PCR was the method, and the copy in TCRdb shows in-frame clones only, minus some. The table shows a few hundred thousand clones, with just over 85% occurring only once. This TCR derives from a woman under 30 in good health and CMV-seronegative. The sequenced sample consisted of PBMCs. The J gene is TRBJ1-1, the V gene TRBV2; D gene uncertain. In DNA, the CDR3 is TGTGCCAGCGTAGCCCAGAACACTGAAGCTTTCTTT. Protein product: CASVAQNTEAFF.